The entry below describes one TCR beta chain. This clone came up a few times. Its antigen is still unknown. Within one base of it there is no much larger clone, and no base qualities were kept. The data belong to a study of blood T cell repertoires in COVID-19 (dated by TCRdb to 2020 to 2022). As for the study more broadly: The collaborator samples originated in the United States, Italy and Spain and spanned the acute and convalescent phases of COVID-19. A freely available public database, intended as a resource for researchers studying the immune response to SARS-CoV-2, is where the repertoires were released. The samples were drawn from the first 160 participants of the ongoing ImmuneRACE study and from under 1,500 subjects provided by 6 global collaborators. The prospective study material was composed of cDNA or gDNA derived from T cells, B-cell-depleted T cells, or PBMCs. HLA class I and class II types, where available, came from metadata supplied by the sample provider rather than from assay-based typing. Subjects who had been exposed to COVID-19, were actively infected with it, or had recovered from it provided the deeply sampled blood TCRbeta repertoires that made up the dataset. The sample metadata nearly always contained a de-identified subject ID, COVID-19 status, age in years and sex.

The immunoSEQ Assay, a bias-controlled multiplex PCR, was used to amplify TCRbeta CDR3 regions from genomic DNA. The published analysis was carried out like this. Nucleated cell counts per sample were estimated from amplification of reference gene primers within the assay. To quantify the absolute abundance of each unique TCRbeta CDR3 rearrangement, sequence reads were collapsed and filtered. Productive Simpson clonality was computed per sample as the square root of Simpson's diversity index over productive rearrangements. In its TCRdb copy, this immuneACCESS table keeps in-frame sequences only and misses some clones. Where compared with another copy, unresolved V genes explain less than half of these, and the others have no known cause. V, J and clone size are those of that table, while D and trimming were read from the DNA. The sample records about 200,000 clones, 89% of which are singletons. Of the sample, 2% to 2.5% falls within the top ten clones.

The investigation overall reported the following: Clinical and demographic metadata were provided uncurated, with the amount varying by source and participant.

The germline V gene (reference sequence) specifies SGHNT as CDR1 and YYREEE as CDR2. The CDR3 has 16 amino acids, counting the end cysteine and phenylalanine. The DNA shown is the 48-base CDR3, in frame from base 1. Here V drops 4 bases and J drops 4 bases, and the junction holds 12 bases not matched to any gene. Enrolling through a virtual design, the prospective study's participants ranged in age from roughly 18 to 95 years and lived across some 22 United States geographic areas. In the prospective study, participants were assigned to cohorts based on the clinical history participants reported in a screening survey and a study questionnaire. Each participant in the prospective study had whole blood, serum and a nasopharyngeal or oropharyngeal swab collected by mobile phlebotomists. Participants in the prospective study had the option to provide additional blood draws and questionnaires over a roughly two-month period. Before DNA extraction, prospective study blood samples were shipped either frozen or at room temperature.

What was sequenced was PBMCs or T cells enriched from blood (not recorded which). This clonotype was obtained from a woman aged 40-49 years with acute COVID-19. The chain is made from TRBV5-4 and TRBJ2-7, with 9 bases matching TRBD2. The DNA is as follows: TGTGCCAGCAGCCCGCCAACCGGCGGGAGGGCTTACGAGCAGTACTTC. It translates as CASSPPTGGRAYEQYF.